This T cell receptor (beta chain) derives from a study of blood T cell repertoires in COVID-19. Profiling relied on immunoSEQ multiplex PCR, and the TCRdb table lists in-frame clones only, not all of them. The table has 400,000 or so clones, 85% to 90% seen once. J was trimmed by 7 bases and V by 4 bases; bases with no gene match: 7. This CDR3 has 16 amino acids. CDR1 and CDR2 from the germline V gene are LGHDT and YNNKEL (reference sequence). This receptor was identified in a human donor in a cohort sampled during active COVID-19. The chain has TRBV3-1 (or the pseudogene TRBV3-2) and TRBJ2-2; 12 bases align to TRBD2. The source material was peripheral blood. DNA of the CDR3: TGTGCCAGCAGCCGCCTTGGACTAGCGGGATTCGGGGAGCTGTTTTTT. Encoded protein: CASSRLGLAGFGELFF.